The clone carrying this T cell receptor (beta chain) was detected only a few times. TCRdb independently ran MiXCR on the 5' RACE reads; one entry per CDR3 protein. This table holds around 250,000 distinct CDR3 sequences, roughly 7.1% found once. The data belong to a study of identical twins. CDR1 is SGHDT and CDR2 is YYEEEE in the germline V gene. The length of the CDR3 is 15 residues. V lost 0 bases, J lost 8 bases, and 5 bases stayed unmatched. This same sample was also taken into another study, of T cells expressing NK-cell markers. Per that study: Restricting sorting to alpha-beta TCR T cells was achieved in several experiments by an anti-gamma-delta TCR antibody. Dominance of the CD3+CD56-NKG2C+ fraction by these clonotypes also held in four donors. Whether expanded NKG2C-expressing T cell clones recognize HCMV is unknown.

Sample: CD8+ T cells sorted from blood. The J gene is TRBJ2-3, the V gene TRBV5-6; 11 bases match TRBD2. This TCR was recovered from a woman aged 18-29 years in good health. The CDR3 spells CASSLDSGGDGTQYF. The CDR3 DNA follows: TGTGCCAGCAGCTTGGATAGCGGGGGGGACGGTACGCAGTATTTT.